The 26 T cell receptor beta chains given below trace back to one sample, sequenced in a study of Ad26.COV2.S vaccination and SARS-CoV-2 variants. The protocol was immunoSEQ multiplex PCR, while the TCRdb copy is restricted to in-frame clones and leaves out a portion. The table has about 400,000 clones, approximately 91% seen once. Treatment: some 20 received Ad26.COV2.S at low or high dose, single or two shots; five or six received placebo; per-sample allocation not given. Repertoires come from day 63 after the first vaccine or placebo injection. The input for sequencing was peripheral blood, taken in a trial of Ad26.COV2.S vaccine versus placebo. Receptors originate from a person between 18 and 60 years old who received the Ad26.COV2.S COVID-19 vaccine or a placebo.

The chain employs TRBV5-1 and TRBJ2-7; D possibly corresponds to TRBD1 (6 bases). CDR3 length: 15 amino acids. Germline values: CDR1 SGHRS, CDR2 YFSETQ. Deletions cut 0 bases from V and 2 bases from J, with 12 bases between. DNA of the CDR3: TGCGCCAGCAGCTTGGATCCCCAGGGGACCTACGAGCAGTACTTC. It specifies CASSLDPQGTYEQYF.

The chain uses TRBV30 and TRBJ2-6, with D unresolved. The V end was cut by 4 bases, the J end by 0 bases, with 7 bases between. This CDR3 contains 14 residues. CDR1 is GTSNPN, CDR2 SVGIG, per germline (reference sequence). The CDR3 sequence: CAWKEGSGANVLTF. CDR3 DNA sequence: TGTGCCTGGAAGGAAGGCTCTGGGGCCAACGTCCTGACTTTC.

The CDR3 DNA reads as TGTGCCTGGAGCGATAATGGTGAAGCTTTCTTT. It encodes CAWSDNGEAFF. The gene calls are TRBV30 and TRBJ1-1; D gene unclear. With 3 bases removed from V and 7 bases from J, the gap between germline ends came to 9 bases. Germline V gene lookup returns CDR1 GTSNPN and CDR2 SVGIG (reference sequence). The CDR3 is made up of 11 amino acids.

CDR3 sequence: CASAQGLWEFVHEQFF. The CDR3 DNA follows: TGTGCTAGTGCCCAGGGTTTGTGGGAGTTCGTTCATGAGCAGTTCTTC. J is TRBJ2-1 and V is TRBV12-5; either TRBD1 or TRBD2 may fit D (5 bases each). CDR1 is LGHNT and CDR2 is FRNRAP in the germline V gene. The V end was cut by 7 bases, the J end by 8 bases, with 24 bases between. This CDR3 comprises 16 residues.

The V and J genes are TRBV24-1 and TRBJ2-7, with 7 bases identical to TRBD1. Germline V gene sequence: CDR1 KGHDR, CDR2 SFDVKD. Trimming took 9 bases from V and 1 from J; bases not matched to a gene: 5. The CDR3 is made up of 13 amino acids. The CDR3 loop is CATEDRWSYEQYF. The CDR3 DNA sequence: TGTGCCACCGAGGACAGGTGGTCCTACGAGCAGTACTTC.

This clone showed up many times. Other DNA sequences in this sample translate to the same CDR3. V gene TRBV27 combines with J gene TRBJ2-7; D remains unclear. Germline-derived CDR1 and CDR2 are MNHEY and SMNVEV (reference sequence). The CDR3 sequence is 14 residues long. Trimming left V 6 bases short and J 2 bases short, with 14 bases between. CDR3 sequence (DNA): TGTGCCAGCAGCCGCGGCGTCCCGCCCTACGAGCAGTACTTC. This sequence encodes CASSRGVPPYEQYF.

The V gene is TRBV18, the J gene TRBJ2-7; the D is unclear. This CDR3 spans 11 amino acids. Germline loops: CDR1 KGHSH, CDR2 LQKENI. The V end lost 2 bases, the J end lost 3 bases, and 2 bases lay between the germline ends. DNA for the CDR3: TGTGCCAGCTCACCAAACTACGAGCAGTACTTC. This translates into CASSPNYEQYF.

The sample holds one count of this clone. The rearrangement links TRBV29-1 to TRBJ2-1, with 9 positions matching TRBD2. The V and J ends lost 4 bases and 5 bases, in that order; junction bases with no gene match: 6. The length of the CDR3 is 14 residues. Per the germline V gene, CDR1 is SQVTM and CDR2 is ANQGSEA. CDR3 bases: TGCAGCGTTGTAATGAGACTAGCGGACAATGAGCAGTTCTTC. Encoded protein: CSVVMRLADNEQFF.

This chain links TRBV6-5 with TRBJ2-1; D may be TRBD1 (6 bases). This CDR3 has 12 residues. The germline V gene encodes CDR1 MNHEY and CDR2 SVGAGI. The ends were cut back, 8 bases at V and 4 bases at J, with 9 bases in the middle. The CDR3 DNA reads TGTGCCAGCTTAAGGGGGTACAATGAGCAGTTCTTC. Its protein is CASLRGYNEQFF.

This rearrangement joins TRBV29-1 to TRBJ2-1; 7 bases map to TRBD1. Germline assignment: CDR1 SQVTM and CDR2 ANQGSEA. After removal of 5 bases from V and 6 bases from J, the junction contained 10 bases not matched to a gene. This CDR3 region has 14 residues. The CDR3 reads CSVKDRSKGNEQFF. Written as DNA, the CDR3 is TGCAGCGTTAAGGACAGGTCGAAGGGCAATGAGCAGTTCTTC.

This sequence joins TRBV28 and TRBJ1-4, with TRBD1 identical over 9 bases. V shed 6 bases, J shed 5 bases, and the junction held 7 bases outside the gene matches. CDR3 length equals 15 residues. The germline gives CDR1 MDHEN, CDR2 SYDVKM. The CDR3 region has the DNA TGTGCCAGCAGAGAAACCGGGACAGGGAATGAAAAACTGTTTTTT. Its protein is CASRETGTGNEKLFF.

This chain joins TRBV5-1 and TRBJ1-1; D ambiguous. The V and J ends lost 1 base and 5 bases respectively, with 12 bases between them. Germline V gene data show CDR1 as SGHRS and CDR2 as YFSETQ. The length of the CDR3 is 14 residues. The CDR3 sequence: CASSLLPGRTEAFF. CDR3 in DNA: TGCGCCAGCAGCTTGCTCCCGGGTCGGACTGAAGCTTTCTTT.

The V and J genes are TRBV5-5 and TRBJ2-1; tentatively, D is TRBD1 (6 bases). The length of the CDR3 is 15 residues. Per germline, CDR1 SGHKS and CDR2 YYEKEE (reference sequence). Trimming stripped 2 bases from V and 0 bases from J, with 9 bases between. The CDR3 is CASSFTGFSYNEQFF. In DNA, the CDR3 is TGTGCCAGCAGCTTTACAGGGTTCTCCTACAATGAGCAGTTCTTC.

This rearrangement joins TRBV28 to TRBJ2-5; D is possibly TRBD1 (5 bases). Germline CDR1 and CDR2: MDHEN and SYDVKM. The CDR3 consists of 15 residues. Trimming removed 3 bases from V and 1 base from J, with 12 bases in between. The CDR3 sequence is CASSFSKQGQETQYF. The DNA for the CDR3 is TGTGCCAGCAGTTTTTCCAAGCAGGGCCAAGAGACCCAGTACTTC.

The count of this clone is one. The chain couples TRBV28 to TRBJ2-7, with D possibly TRBD2 on 5 matching bases. V dropped 6 bases and J dropped 5 bases, with 23 bases sitting between them. The CDR3 sequence is 16 residues long. The V gene's germline CDR1 is MDHEN and CDR2 SYDVKM. The CDR3 DNA reads as TGTGCCAGCAGCTCCCCCGGCGACGGGGTTAATAACGAGCAGTACTTC. As protein: CASSSPGDGVNNEQYF. Supplemented by reference TRBV28 and TRBJ2-7, the full variable domain reads DVKVTQSSRYLVKRTGEKVFLECVQDMDHENMFWYRQDPGLGLRLIYFSYDVKMKEKGDIPEGYSVSREKKERFSLILESASTNQTSMYLCASSSPGDGVNNEQYFGPGTRLTVT.

This chain connects TRBV5-1 to TRBJ2-1; TRBD2 matches at 10 bases. CDR1 and CDR2 (germline): SGHRS, YFSETQ. V trimming: 2 bases; J trimming: 8 bases; junction bases outside the gene matches: 7. This CDR3 has 15 residues. CDR3 sequence: CASSFLTSGNYEQFF. For the CDR3, the DNA is TGCGCCAGCAGCTTCTTAACTAGCGGGAACTATGAGCAGTTCTTC.

The CDR3, as DNA: TGTGCCAGCAGACCAGGGAATTCACCCCTCCACTTT. This codes for CASRPGNSPLHF. V usage is TRBV6-5 and J usage is TRBJ1-6; TRBD1 is a possible D gene (5 bases). Trimming took off 6 bases at V and 7 bases at J, with 7 bases between the two ends. The CDR3 consists of 12 residues. Germline CDR1 reads MNHEY; CDR2 reads SVGAGI.

This clone was detected once. This chain connects TRBV20-1 to TRBJ2-7; TRBD2 aligns across 9 bases. V trimming: 3 bases; J trimming: 5 bases; junction bases outside the gene matches: 8. Per germline, CDR1 DFQATT and CDR2 SNEGSKA (reference sequence). This CDR3 is built from 14 residues. The CDR3 DNA is TGCAGTGCTAGTCGGGGACTAGCTTCCCACGAGCAGTACTTC. It translates to CSASRGLASHEQYF.

This clone was seen once. This chain links TRBV27 with TRBJ2-7, with 7 bases fitting TRBD1. CDR3 length: 15 residues. Per the germline V gene, CDR1 is MNHEY and CDR2 is SMNVEV (reference sequence). J gave up 1 base and V 5 bases, and 8 bases lay outside the gene matches. The CDR3 DNA is TGTGCCAGCAGTCCAACGACAGGGATTTCCTACGAGCAGTACTTC. Protein sequence: CASSPTTGISYEQYF.

This rearrangement joins TRBV11-2 to TRBJ1-1; D call uncertain. Trimming took off 0 bases at V and 1 base at J, with 12 bases between the two ends. Germline V gene lookup returns CDR1 SGHAT and CDR2 FQNNGV. The CDR3 contains 16 residues. The CDR3 sequence is CASSLDLLLTNTEAFF. CDR3 coding DNA: TGTGCCAGCAGCTTAGATTTGCTCCTGACGAACACTGAAGCTTTCTTT.

The chain combines TRBV5-1 with TRBJ2-1, with 8 bases that match TRBD1. CDR1 is SGHRS, CDR2 YFSETQ, per germline. Unmatched junction bases numbered 4, after V lost 0 bases and J lost 8 bases. The CDR3 is 14 amino acids. The CDR3 spells CASSLGQGAYEQFF. The CDR3 coding sequence is TGCGCCAGCAGCTTGGGTCAGGGGGCGTATGAGCAGTTCTTC.

The gene calls are TRBV5-1 and TRBJ1-2, with D unresolved. V was trimmed by 2 bases and J by 9 bases, leaving 11 bases between them. The CDR3 is 12 amino acids. Germline V gives CDR1 SGHRS, CDR2 YFSETQ. The CDR3 loop reads CASSLSQWSYTF. CDR3 coding DNA: TGCGCCAGCAGCTTATCACAGTGGAGCTACACCTTC.

This clone was counted only a few times. The chain couples TRBV28 to TRBJ1-6; no clear D. The germline V gene has CDR1 MDHEN and CDR2 SYDVKM. There are 13 residues in the CDR3. V lost 4 bases, J lost 10 bases, and 11 bases lay in between. CDR3: CASSSPPGSPLHF. CDR3 sequence (DNA): TGTGCCAGCAGTTCCCCTCCCGGGTCACCCCTCCACTTT. Complete variable domain (other parts from reference TRBV28 and TRBJ1-6): DVKVTQSSRYLVKRTGEKVFLECVQDMDHENMFWYRQDPGLGLRLIYFSYDVKMKEKGDIPEGYSVSREKKERFSLILESASTNQTSMYLCASSSPPGSPLHFGNGTRLTVT.

This chain connects TRBV5-1 to TRBJ2-3; 7 bases are shared with TRBD1. This CDR3 has 15 amino acids. Trimming removed 3 bases from V and 4 bases from J; junction bases left unmatched: 8. Germline values: CDR1 SGHRS, CDR2 YFSETQ. The CDR3 coding sequence is TGCGCCAGCAGCTGGTATGGTAGGGGGCCAGATACGCAGTATTTT. This encodes CASSWYGRGPDTQYF.

V usage is TRBV9 and J usage is TRBJ2-3, with TRBD2 matching 16 bases. Unmatched junction bases numbered 5, after V lost 4 bases and J lost 3 bases. The CDR3 contains 17 residues. CDR1 and CDR2 from the germline V gene are SGDLS and YYNGEE. CDR3 residues: CASSTEGLAGGTDTQYF. The CDR3 DNA reads as TGTGCCAGCAGCACTGAGGGACTAGCGGGAGGGACAGATACGCAGTATTTT.

This chain connects TRBV30 to TRBJ2-7; 8 nucleotides line up with TRBD2. The CDR3 is 15 residues long. V lost 3 bases, J lost 0 bases, and 7 bases stayed unmatched. The germline CDR1 and CDR2 sequences are GTSNPN and SVGIG (reference sequence). CDR3 sequence (DNA): TGTGCCTGGAGGGGGTCTAGCGGGCCCTCCTACGAGCAGTACTTC. This encodes CAWRGSSGPSYEQYF.